The 19 T cell receptor beta chains in this list originate from one sample, sequenced in a study of blood T cell repertoires in COVID-19. TCRdb's copy holds only in-frame clones and misses some; the assay was immunoSEQ multiplex PCR. Here the sample spans approximately 150,000 clones, around four fifths being singletons. Sequences were obtained from peripheral blood. These TCRs come from a woman of 80 years or more with COVID-19, enrolled during active disease.

CDR3 amino acids: CASSSALAGRGQETQYF. The CDR3 DNA follows: TGTGCCAGCAGCTCGGCCCTAGCGGGGAGGGGTCAAGAGACCCAGTACTTC. This rearrangement joins TRBV11-2 to TRBJ2-5; 9 bases line up with TRBD2. The CDR3 length is 17 residues. The V segment lost 4 bases and the J segment 2 bases; nucleotides outside the gene matches: 11. The germline V gene encodes CDR1 SGHAT and CDR2 FQNNGV.

The CDR3 DNA reads as TGTGCCAGCAGAATACAGGGGCAAAACACTGAAGCTTTCTTT. This gives the protein CASRIQGQNTEAFF. V usage is TRBV6-5 and J usage is TRBJ1-1, with 7 bases aligning to TRBD1. CDR1 is MNHEY, CDR2 SVGAGI, per germline. Germline trimming cut 6 bases from V and 2 bases from J; bases unmatched to any gene: 6. The CDR3 is 14 amino acids.

J is TRBJ2-3 and V is TRBV6-5, with a tentative D call TRBD2 (5 bases). The CDR3 has 13 amino acids. Germline loops: CDR1 MNHEY, CDR2 SVGAGI. V was clipped by 7 bases and J by 1 base, with 9 bases between them. The CDR3 nucleotides read TGTGCCAGCACCCCAGCGGGCACAGATACGCAGTATTTT. Translating gives CASTPAGTDTQYF.

This sequence joins TRBV6-5 and TRBJ1-4; TRBD1 matches at 7 bases. After removal of 6 bases from V and 7 bases from J, the junction contained 8 bases not matched to a gene. CDR1 MNHEY and CDR2 SVGAGI come from the germline V gene. The CDR3 covers 14 residues. The CDR3 region is CASRRNRGGEKLFF. CDR3 nucleotides: TGTGCCAGCAGGCGCAACAGGGGAGGTGAAAAACTGTTTTTT.

The V gene is TRBV6-5, the J gene TRBJ2-7; D may be TRBD2 (5 bases). The CDR3 is 12 residues long. CDR1 is MNHEY and CDR2 is SVGAGI in the germline V gene. The V end was cut by 2 bases, the J end by 5 bases, with 7 bases between. The chain's CDR3 is CASSYTGNEQYF. For the CDR3, the DNA is TGTGCCAGCAGTTACACGGGGAACGAGCAGTACTTC.

The genes are TRBV2 and TRBJ1-1; D might be TRBD1 (6 bases). This CDR3 is 12 amino acids long. V lost 3 bases and J 8 bases, leaving 10 bases between the germline ends. Germline loops: CDR1 SNHLY, CDR2 FYNNEI. The CDR3 nucleotides read TGTGCCAGCAGTGAGGGGGCGAGGGAAGCTTTCTTT. It codes for CASSEGAREAFF.

The genes are TRBV7-2 and TRBJ2-7, with 9 bases lining up with TRBD2. This CDR3 is 17 amino acids long. Germline lookup yields CDR1 SGHTA and CDR2 FQGNSA. V shed 1 base, J shed 0 bases, and the junction held 7 bases outside the gene matches. The DNA for the CDR3 is TGTGCCAGCAGCTTAGGTCCCCTAGCGGGGCGCTCCTACGAGCAGTACTTC. Protein product: CASSLGPLAGRSYEQYF.

This clone was recorded only once. This chain uses TRBV19 with TRBJ1-5, with a weak D call TRBD1 (6 bases). This CDR3 region has 14 residues. The V and J ends lost 0 bases and 5 bases respectively, with 8 bases between them. Germline loops: CDR1 LNHDA, CDR2 SQIVND (reference sequence). The CDR3 is CASSIETGYQPQHF. The CDR3 DNA sequence: TGTGCCAGTAGTATAGAGACAGGTTATCAGCCCCAGCATTTT.

The chain uses TRBV28 and TRBJ2-5; a possible D gene is TRBD2 (7 bases). There are 15 residues in the CDR3. The germline V and J ends were trimmed by 3 bases and 6 bases, with 17 bases remaining between them. Per germline, CDR1 MDHEN and CDR2 SYDVKM. The CDR3 DNA follows: TGTGCCAGCAGTTTTAGGGGGGGGTACGGGAAGACCCAGTACTTC. Its protein product is CASSFRGGYGKTQYF.

V gene TRBV7-2 combines with J gene TRBJ2-3, with D uncertain. Germline assignment: CDR1 SGHTA and CDR2 FQGNSA. This CDR3 spans 13 amino acids. V was cut by 1 base and J by 4 bases, with 6 bases left in between. CDR3 bases: TGTGCCAGCAGCTTAGGGGCCTCAGATACGCAGTATTTT. Translated, it gives CASSLGASDTQYF. Using reference TRBV7-2 and TRBJ2-3 for the parts outside the CDR3, the full variable domain is GAGVSQSPSNKVTEKGKDVELRCDPISGHTALYWYRQSLGQGLEFLIYFQGNSAPDKSGLPSDRFSAERTGGSVSTLTIQRTQQEDSAVYLCASSLGASDTQYFGPGTRLTVL.

This chain uses TRBV6-1 with TRBJ1-5; no clear D. Looked up from germline, CDR1 is MNHNS and CDR2 is SASEGT. There are 13 residues in the CDR3. The ends were cut back, 3 bases at V and 4 bases at J, with 7 bases in the middle. CDR3 sequence reads: CASSDRENQPQHF. In nucleotides, the CDR3 is TGTGCCAGCAGTGACCGGGAGAATCAGCCCCAGCATTTT.

CDR3 in amino acids: CASSQRQGAGELFF. CDR3 sequence (DNA): TGTGCCAGCAGTCAAAGGCAGGGGGCCGGGGAGCTGTTTTTT. The chain employs TRBV6-5 and TRBJ2-2; 7 nucleotides align to TRBD1. Germline V gene sequence: CDR1 MNHEY, CDR2 SVGAGI. J was trimmed by 6 bases and V by 5 bases; bases with no gene match: 6. The CDR3 sequence is 14 residues long.

This chain uses TRBV5-1 with TRBJ2-4; D might be TRBD2 (6 bases). The CDR3 has 17 amino acids. V dropped 4 bases and J dropped 3 bases, with 20 bases sitting between them. Germline-derived CDR1 and CDR2 are SGHRS and YFSETQ. Here the CDR3 reads CASSQGRAGMDKNIQYF. CDR3 DNA: TGCGCCAGCAGCCAGGGTCGGGCGGGAATGGACAAAAACATTCAGTACTTC.

The chain links TRBV5-4 to TRBJ2-2; tentatively, D is TRBD2 (6 bases). The CDR3 extends over 16 amino acids. Germline values: CDR1 SGHNT, CDR2 YYREEE (reference sequence). V lost 1 base to trimming and J lost 0 bases, with 10 bases between them. CDR3 nucleotide sequence: TGTGCCAGCAGCTTGAAGGTAGCGGCGAACACCGGGGAGCTGTTTTTT. Translated, it gives CASSLKVAANTGELFF.

This clone occurred once. J is TRBJ1-4 and V is TRBV18, with 11 bases aligning to TRBD1. CDR1 KGHSH and CDR2 LQKENI come from the germline V gene. V lost 2 bases and J lost 3; bases outside the gene matches: 5. This CDR3 has 17 residues. CDR3 region: CASSPGTGGRANEKLFF. In nucleotides, the CDR3 is TGTGCCAGCTCACCAGGGACAGGGGGTAGAGCTAATGAAAAACTGTTTTTT.

The chain joins TRBV27 to TRBJ2-7, with D perhaps matching TRBD2 (6 bases). The CDR3 has 15 residues. V lost 2 bases and J 2 bases, leaving 13 bases between the germline ends. CDR1 MNHEY and CDR2 SMNVEV come from the germline V gene (reference sequence). The CDR3 here is CASSLAGSLAYEQYF. Written as DNA, the CDR3 is TGTGCCAGCAGTTTAGCGGGAAGTCTAGCCTACGAGCAGTACTTC.

This clone was observed once. This chain joins TRBV5-4 and TRBJ2-5, with D hard to call. Trimming cost V 2 bases and J 5 bases, with 10 bases left between them. Germline values: CDR1 SGHNT, CDR2 YYREEE (reference sequence). This CDR3 region has 13 residues. CDR3 nucleotides: TGTGCCAGCAGCTTCGATGGCGGCGAGACCCAGTACTTC. It specifies CASSFDGGETQYF.

The V gene is TRBV7-9, the J gene TRBJ1-6, with TRBD1 matching over 8 bases. J was trimmed by 7 bases and V by 2 bases; bases with no gene match: 4. Germline lookup yields CDR1 SEHNR and CDR2 FQNEAQ (reference sequence). The CDR3 covers 15 residues. CDR3 in DNA: TGTGCCAGCAGCTTACAGGGGGCAGGGAATTCACCCCTCCACTTT. Protein product: CASSLQGAGNSPLHF.

The count of this clone is one. This rearrangement joins TRBV25-1 to TRBJ1-6; 10 nucleotides match TRBD1. The length of the CDR3 is 15 residues. V shed 5 bases and J 8 bases; nucleotides not matched to a gene: 6. From germline, CDR1 is MGHDK and CDR2 SYGVNS. Here the CDR3 reads CASSTRGQGYSPLHF. The CDR3 coding sequence is TGTGCCAGCAGTACAAGGGGACAGGGGTATTCACCCCTCCACTTT.